This is a list of T cell receptor beta chains from one sample in a study of OX40 agonist ivuxolimab in advanced cancers. Sequenced by immunoSEQ multiplex PCR; TCRdb stores in-frame clones only, minus some. Of approximately 82,000 clones in the sample, 84% were seen once. The sample in question was CD4+ or CD8+ T cells sorted from blood, obtained in a trial of the OX40 agonist ivuxolimab. The receptors originated from an adult with an advanced solid tumor such as melanoma, head and neck, liver or kidney cancer. The CDR3 runs from the conserved cysteine through the conserved F or W. Fields, in order: V gene, D gene, J gene, clone size, CDR3 protein, CDR3 DNA. The D gene is left open where the match is weak. Size is stated for part of the rows, as once, few or many counts, or as a class when the clone is expanded.

V: TRBV30
D: TRBD1
J: TRBJ1-4
size: once
CDR3: CAWSPDRVDEKLFF
DNA: TGTGCCTGGAGTCCGGACAGGGTCGATGAAAAACTGTTTTTT

V: TRBV27
D: TRBD2
J: TRBJ2-2
size: once
CDR3: CASSLTRGDWFGNTGELFF
DNA: TGTGCCAGCAGTTTGACGCGGGGGGATTGGTTCGGGAACACCGGGGAGCTGTTTTTT

V: TRBV30
D: -
J: TRBJ1-6
size: -
CDR3: CAWSNGQPNSPLHF
DNA: TGTGCCTGGAGCAACGGTCAGCCTAATTCACCCCTCCACTTT

V: TRBV7-6
D: -
J: TRBJ1-1
size: -
CDR3: CASSLDRNTEAFF
DNA: TGTGCCAGCAGCTTAGACAGGAACACTGAAGCTTTCTTT

V: TRBV9
D: -
J: TRBJ1-2
size: -
CDR3: CASSVVGGRANYGYTF
DNA: TGTGCCAGCAGCGTAGTCGGGGGGCGGGCTAACTATGGCTACACCTTC

V: TRBV13
D: TRBD2
J: TRBJ2-7
size: few
CDR3: CASSPPPRTSGRRMYEQYF
DNA: TGTGCCAGCAGCCCCCCCCCTAGGACTAGCGGGCGCCGCATGTACGAGCAGTACTTC

V: TRBV5-1
D: -
J: TRBJ2-7
size: -
CDR3: CASSLEGTTSYEQYF
DNA: TGCGCCAGCAGCTTGGAGGGGACAACCAGCTACGAGCAGTACTTC

V: TRBV30
D: -
J: TRBJ1-6
size: -
CDR3: CAWSGPRGLRNSPLHF
DNA: TGTGCCTGGAGTGGTCCAAGGGGTTTAAGGAATTCACCCCTCCACTTT

V: TRBV7-9
D: -
J: TRBJ2-5
size: -
CDR3: CASSLWGERQMQYF
DNA: TGTGCCAGCAGCTTATGGGGCGAGAGGCAGATGCAGTACTTC

V: TRBV4-3
D: -
J: TRBJ2-2
size: -
CDR3: CASSQDGTPNTGELFF
DNA: TGCGCCAGCAGCCAAGATGGGACACCTAACACCGGGGAGCTGTTTTTT

V: TRBV11-2
D: -
J: TRBJ1-6
size: -
CDR3: CASSSLRDGDSPLHF
DNA: TGTGCCAGCAGCTCACTTCGGGACGGTGATTCACCCCTCCACTTT

V: TRBV7-2
D: -
J: TRBJ2-7
size: -
CDR3: CASSISYEQYF
DNA: TGTGCCAGCAGCATATCCTACGAGCAGTACTTC

V: TRBV4-3
D: -
J: TRBJ1-2
size: -
CDR3: CASSQVFGQGAHYGYTF
DNA: TGCGCCAGCAGCCAAGTATTCGGGCAGGGTGCCCACTATGGCTACACCTTC

V: TRBV7-9
D: -
J: TRBJ2-6
size: -
CDR3: CASSLVTSGANVLTF
DNA: TGTGCCAGCAGCTTAGTCACCTCTGGGGCCAACGTCCTGACTTTC

V: TRBV7-9
D: -
J: TRBJ2-2
size: -
CDR3: CASSTDVSATGELFF
DNA: TGTGCCAGCAGCACAGACGTATCGGCTACCGGGGAGCTGTTTTTT

V: TRBV14
D: -
J: TRBJ2-7
size: -
CDR3: CASSQDTLSHEQYF
DNA: TGTGCCAGCAGCCAGGACACCCTTAGCCACGAGCAGTACTTC

V: TRBV7-2
D: -
J: TRBJ2-1
size: -
CDR3: CASSLSRGAEEQFF
DNA: TGTGCCAGCAGCTTAAGTCGGGGGGCGGAGGAGCAGTTCTTC

V: TRBV19
D: -
J: TRBJ1-2
size: -
CDR3: CASSNLQDYGYTF
DNA: TGTGCCAGTAGTAATCTACAGGACTATGGCTACACCTTC

V: TRBV28
D: -
J: TRBJ2-7
size: -
CDR3: CASSFSYEQYF
DNA: TGTGCCAGCAGTTTCTCCTACGAGCAGTACTTC

V: TRBV7-4
D: -
J: TRBJ1-3
size: -
CDR3: CASSWTTGNTIYF
DNA: TGTGCCAGCAGCTGGACAACTGGAAACACCATATATTTT

V: TRBV19
D: -
J: TRBJ1-1
size: -
CDR3: CASSIPSTGFGEAFF
DNA: TGTGCCAGTAGTATCCCCTCAACAGGGTTCGGTGAAGCTTTCTTT

V: TRBV4-3
D: -
J: TRBJ1-5
size: -
CDR3: CASSQEGPGYQPQHF
DNA: TGCGCCAGCAGCCAAGAAGGGCCAGGATATCAGCCCCAGCATTTT

V: TRBV2
D: TRBD1
J: TRBJ1-2
size: many
CDR3: CASSKGQGGDYGYTF
DNA: TGTGCCAGCAGTAAGGGACAGGGTGGGGACTATGGCTACACCTTC

V: TRBV19
D: -
J: TRBJ1-6
size: -
CDR3: CASSLPDWSNSPLHF
DNA: TGTGCCAGTAGTCTCCCAGACTGGAGTAATTCACCCCTCCACTTT

V: TRBV7-2
D: TRBD1
J: TRBJ2-6
size: once
CDR3: CASSPGTAGFVLTF
DNA: TGTGCCAGCAGCCCCGGGACAGCTGGGTTCGTCCTGACTTTC

V: TRBV30
D: -
J: TRBJ2-5
size: -
CDR3: CAWATKRETQYF
DNA: TGTGCCTGGGCTACCAAACGGGAGACCCAGTACTTC

V: TRBV7-8
D: -
J: TRBJ2-7
size: once
CDR3: CASSLNERTDEQYF
DNA: TGTGCCAGCAGCTTAAATGAACGGACCGACGAGCAGTACTTC

V: TRBV6-5
D: -
J: TRBJ1-1
size: -
CDR3: CASRGIGGNTEAFF
DNA: TGTGCCAGCAGGGGAATAGGGGGGAACACTGAAGCTTTCTTT

V: TRBV7-6
D: -
J: TRBJ1-2
size: -
CDR3: CASSFGTPYGYTF
DNA: TGTGCCAGCAGCTTCGGGACACCCTATGGCTACACCTTC

V: TRBV14
D: -
J: TRBJ1-1
size: -
CDR3: CASSQLMNTEAFF
DNA: TGTGCCAGCAGCCAACTCATGAACACTGAAGCTTTCTTT

V: TRBV28
D: TRBD1
J: TRBJ1-1
size: -
CDR3: CASTGGGWTGYTEAFF
DNA: TGTGCCAGCACGGGAGGTGGGTGGACAGGGTACACTGAAGCTTTCTTT

V: TRBV5-1
D: -
J: TRBJ2-6
size: -
CDR3: CASSAIAGSGANVLTF
DNA: TGCGCCAGCAGCGCGATTGCGGGCTCTGGGGCCAACGTCCTGACTTTC

V: TRBV30
D: TRBD2
J: TRBJ2-2
size: -
CDR3: CAWMAGGLNTGELFF
DNA: TGTGCCTGGATGGCGGGGGGACTGAACACCGGGGAGCTGTTTTTT

V: TRBV5-4
D: TRBD1
J: TRBJ1-6
size: -
CDR3: CASSGGQGGSYNSPLHF
DNA: TGTGCCAGCAGCGGCGGACAGGGAGGCTCCTATAATTCACCCCTCCACTTT

V: TRBV13
D: TRBD1
J: TRBJ2-7
size: -
CDR3: CASSVSGTGISEQYF
DNA: TGTGCCAGCAGCGTTTCCGGGACAGGTATAAGCGAGCAGTACTTC

V: TRBV28
D: -
J: TRBJ1-1
size: -
CDR3: CASSERGETEAFF
DNA: TGTGCCAGCAGCGAGAGAGGGGAGACTGAAGCTTTCTTT

V: TRBV6-6
D: -
J: TRBJ1-4
size: -
CDR3: CATLAGHGNEKLFF
DNA: TGTGCCACCCTGGCGGGGCACGGTAATGAAAAACTGTTTTTT

V: TRBV27
D: -
J: TRBJ1-1
size: -
CDR3: CASSLSTGGQAFF
DNA: TGTGCCAGCAGTTTATCTACCGGGGGACAAGCTTTCTTT

V: TRBV2
D: TRBD2
J: TRBJ2-1
size: -
CDR3: CASLQRGKYNEQFF
DNA: TGTGCCAGCCTGCAGCGGGGGAAATACAATGAGCAGTTCTTC

V: TRBV27
D: TRBD1
J: TRBJ2-2
size: -
CDR3: CASSLRGQGAGGELFF
DNA: TGTGCCAGCAGTTTACGTGGACAGGGAGCTGGCGGGGAGCTGTTTTTT

V: TRBV6-6
D: -
J: TRBJ2-7
size: -
CDR3: CASSYSPAGSSYEQYF
DNA: TGTGCCAGCAGTTACTCTCCTGCGGGTAGCTCCTACGAGCAGTACTTC

V: TRBV12-5
D: TRBD1
J: TRBJ1-5
size: -
CDR3: CASGLVRLGTGGSSGDQPQHF
DNA: TGTGCTAGTGGTTTGGTAAGGTTGGGAACAGGGGGGTCGTCCGGAGATCAGCCCCAGCATTTT

V: TRBV9
D: TRBD1
J: TRBJ1-6
size: -
CDR3: CASSGGTADNSPLHF
DNA: TGTGCCAGCAGCGGGGGGACAGCCGATAATTCACCCCTCCACTTT

V: TRBV2
D: -
J: TRBJ2-7
size: few
CDR3: CASSGNYEQYF
DNA: TGTGCCAGCAGTGGTAACTACGAGCAGTACTTC

V: TRBV28
D: -
J: TRBJ2-6
size: -
CDR3: CASSANRVHGANVLTF
DNA: TGTGCCAGCAGTGCAAACAGGGTGCACGGGGCCAACGTCCTGACTTTC

V: TRBV25-1
D: -
J: TRBJ1-2
size: -
CDR3: CASSDRTGGPYGYTF
DNA: TGTGCCAGCAGTGACAGGACCGGGGGGCCCTATGGCTACACCTTC

V: TRBV6-1
D: -
J: TRBJ2-5
size: once
CDR3: CASREENQETQYF
DNA: TGTGCCAGCAGGGAGGAAAACCAAGAGACCCAGTACTTC

V: TRBV9
D: TRBD2
J: TRBJ2-7
size: -
CDR3: CASSVGNSGTEQYF
DNA: TGTGCCAGCAGCGTAGGAAATAGCGGGACCGAGCAGTACTTC

V: TRBV5-1
D: -
J: TRBJ2-5
size: once
CDR3: CASSLAGAGTQETQYF
DNA: TGCGCCAGCAGCTTGGCGGGGGCCGGTACGCAAGAGACCCAGTACTTC

V: TRBV11-2
D: TRBD2
J: TRBJ2-1
size: -
CDR3: CASSLLAGGPGSYNEQFF
DNA: TGTGCCAGCAGCTTACTCGCGGGGGGGCCGGGCTCCTACAATGAGCAGTTCTTC

V: TRBV9
D: TRBD2
J: TRBJ2-2
size: -
CDR3: CASSPRGGRGTGELFF
DNA: TGTGCCAGCAGCCCCCGGGGGGGGAGGGGAACCGGGGAGCTGTTTTTT

V: TRBV12-5
D: -
J: TRBJ1-5
size: once
CDR3: CASGSNQPQHF
DNA: TGTGCTAGTGGGTCAAATCAGCCCCAGCATTTT

V: TRBV6-5
D: TRBD1
J: TRBJ1-5
size: -
CDR3: CASSYFGTGRDQPQHF
DNA: TGTGCCAGCAGTTACTTTGGGACAGGGCGTGATCAGCCCCAGCATTTT

V: TRBV6-1
D: TRBD2
J: TRBJ2-2
size: -
CDR3: CASKALAGGHGELFF
DNA: TGTGCCAGCAAGGCCCTAGCGGGAGGGCACGGGGAGCTGTTTTTT

V: TRBV4-1
D: TRBD1
J: TRBJ2-7
size: -
CDR3: CASSHLGQGAYEQYF
DNA: TGCGCCAGCAGCCACCTAGGACAGGGTGCCTACGAGCAGTACTTC

V: TRBV25-1
D: -
J: TRBJ1-5
size: -
CDR3: CASSEGGARQPQHF
DNA: TGTGCCAGCAGTGAAGGGGGGGCGAGGCAGCCCCAGCATTTT

V: TRBV27
D: -
J: TRBJ1-5
size: -
CDR3: CASSLSHPQPQHF
DNA: TGTGCCAGCAGTTTATCGCATCCCCAGCCCCAGCATTTT

V: TRBV2
D: -
J: TRBJ2-7
size: -
CDR3: CASSDVQQDQQYF
DNA: TGTGCCAGCAGTGACGTTCAGCAGGACCAGCAGTACTTC

V: TRBV4-3
D: -
J: TRBJ1-1
size: -
CDR3: CASSLKTGTEAFF
DNA: TGCGCCAGCAGCCTAAAGACGGGGACTGAAGCTTTCTTT

V: TRBV11-3
D: -
J: TRBJ2-5
size: -
CDR3: CASSSTRDETQYF
DNA: TGTGCCAGCAGCAGTACCCGGGACGAGACCCAGTACTTC